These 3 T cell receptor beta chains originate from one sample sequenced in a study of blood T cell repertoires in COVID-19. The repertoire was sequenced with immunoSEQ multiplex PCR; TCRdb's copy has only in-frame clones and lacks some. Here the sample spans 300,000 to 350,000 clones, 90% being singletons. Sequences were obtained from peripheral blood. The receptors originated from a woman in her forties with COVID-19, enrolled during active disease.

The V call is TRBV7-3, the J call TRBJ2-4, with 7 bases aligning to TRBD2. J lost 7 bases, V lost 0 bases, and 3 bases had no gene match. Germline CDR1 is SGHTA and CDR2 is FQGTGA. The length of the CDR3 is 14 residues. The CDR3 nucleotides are TGTGCCAGCAGCTTAACGGGAGGGATGAACATTCAGTACTTC. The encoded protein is CASSLTGGMNIQYF.

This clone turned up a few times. CDR3 residues: CATSRSDRDGYTF. CDR3 bases: TGTGCCACCAGCAGATCCGACAGGGACGGCTACACCTTC. The J gene is TRBJ1-2, the V gene TRBV15, with 7 positions matching TRBD1. The germline V gene has CDR1 LNHNV and CDR2 YYDKDF (reference sequence). This CDR3 spans 13 amino acids. Trimming at V came to 2 bases and at J to 8 bases, leaving 5 bases not matched to a gene.

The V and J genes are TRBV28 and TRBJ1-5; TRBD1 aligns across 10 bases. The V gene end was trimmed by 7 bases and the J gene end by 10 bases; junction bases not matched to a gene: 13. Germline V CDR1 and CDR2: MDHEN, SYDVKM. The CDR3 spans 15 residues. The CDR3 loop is CASTRTGGFRGPQHF. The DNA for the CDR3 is TGTGCCAGCACCAGGACAGGGGGGTTTAGGGGACCCCAGCATTTT.